These T cell receptor beta chains were read from a single sample in a study of T cell responses to AZD1222 COVID-19 vaccine. The data were produced by immunoSEQ multiplex PCR, yet TCRdb's version contains in-frame clones alone and is incomplete. The sample lists under 150,000 clones; over 85% were seen once. This sample comprised peripheral blood, obtained 28 days after the second AZD1222 dose. These TCRs come from an adult who received the AZD1222 COVID-19 vaccine. CDR3s include the opening cysteine and the closing phenylalanine or tryptophan. The D gene is left open where the match is weak. Clone size is not always given. Where it is, it says once, few, many or a class for expanded clones.

d_call: TRBD1; clone_size: -; v_call: TRBV19; j_call: TRBJ2-7; cdr3_nt: TGTGCCAGTAGTACAGGGACAGGAGTGGGCTACGAGCAGTACTTC; cdr3_aa: CASSTGTGVGYEQYF
d_call: -; clone_size: -; v_call: TRBV7-6; j_call: TRBJ1-1; cdr3_nt: TGTGCCAGCAGCTTCGCCCCCGGACAGTACAACACTGAAGCTTTCTTT; cdr3_aa: CASSFAPGQYNTEAFF
d_call: TRBD1; clone_size: few; v_call: TRBV19; j_call: TRBJ2-3; cdr3_nt: TGTGCCAGTAGTTCCCAGACAGGGTACGGGGAAGATACGCAGTATTTT; cdr3_aa: CASSSQTGYGEDTQYF
d_call: TRBD2; clone_size: -; v_call: TRBV3-1/TRBV3-2; j_call: TRBJ2-7; cdr3_nt: TGTGCCAGCAGCCAAGATTATCTAGCGGGGGCCTACGAGCAGTACTTC; cdr3_aa: CASSQDYLAGAYEQYF
d_call: -; clone_size: -; v_call: TRBV6-5; j_call: TRBJ1-5; cdr3_nt: TGTGCCAGCAGTTCCCGGGGGGGAAGCAATCAGCCCCAGCATTTT; cdr3_aa: CASSSRGGSNQPQHF
d_call: -; clone_size: -; v_call: TRBV9; j_call: TRBJ2-2; cdr3_nt: TGTGCCAGCAGCGTAGCCCCCAGGGAAAACACCGGGGAGCTGTTTTTT; cdr3_aa: CASSVAPRENTGELFF
d_call: -; clone_size: -; v_call: TRBV19; j_call: TRBJ2-2; cdr3_nt: TGTGCCAGTAGTCGCACAGCGAACACCGGGGAGCTGTTTTTT; cdr3_aa: CASSRTANTGELFF
d_call: -; clone_size: -; v_call: TRBV5-6; j_call: TRBJ1-1; cdr3_nt: TGTGCCAGCAGCTTAGGTCCCGAAGCTTTCTTT; cdr3_aa: CASSLGPEAFF
d_call: TRBD1; clone_size: -; v_call: TRBV10-2; j_call: TRBJ1-5; cdr3_nt: TGCGCCACGTCAGGGGGGTACAATCAGCCCCAGCATTTT; cdr3_aa: CATSGGYNQPQHF
d_call: -; clone_size: -; v_call: TRBV29-1; j_call: TRBJ2-7; cdr3_nt: TGCAGCGTTGGCGGGCTCTCCTACGAGCAGTACTTC; cdr3_aa: CSVGGLSYEQYF
d_call: -; clone_size: -; v_call: TRBV30; j_call: TRBJ1-2; cdr3_nt: TGTGCCTGGAGTGTAGGCGGTGTGAATGGCTACACCTTC; cdr3_aa: CAWSVGGVNGYTF
d_call: -; clone_size: once; v_call: TRBV7-9; j_call: TRBJ1-4; cdr3_nt: TGTGCCAGCAGCTTGTGGGGTCGGGATGAAAAACTGTTTTTT; cdr3_aa: CASSLWGRDEKLFF
d_call: -; clone_size: -; v_call: TRBV2; j_call: TRBJ2-5; cdr3_nt: TGTGCCATCCGGCTCCAAGAGACCCAGTACTTC; cdr3_aa: CAIRLQETQYF
d_call: -; clone_size: -; v_call: TRBV30; j_call: TRBJ1-1; cdr3_nt: TGTGCCTGGTACAGGGTGGAGAACACTGAAGCTTTCTTT; cdr3_aa: CAWYRVENTEAFF
d_call: TRBD1; clone_size: -; v_call: TRBV4-2; j_call: TRBJ2-1; cdr3_nt: TGTGCCAGCAGCCAAGAAGGACAGGGGGCGGTCGATGAGCAGTTCTTC; cdr3_aa: CASSQEGQGAVDEQFF
d_call: -; clone_size: -; v_call: TRBV19; j_call: TRBJ1-5; cdr3_nt: TGTGCCAGTAGTATAGATTTGGGGCAGGGGAATCAGCCCCAGCATTTT; cdr3_aa: CASSIDLGQGNQPQHF
d_call: TRBD2; clone_size: -; v_call: TRBV3-1/TRBV3-2; j_call: TRBJ2-7; cdr3_nt: TGTGCCAGCAGCCAAGACCCCCTAGCGGGGTACTCCTACGAGCAGTACTTC; cdr3_aa: CASSQDPLAGYSYEQYF
d_call: -; clone_size: once; v_call: TRBV19; j_call: TRBJ1-2; cdr3_nt: TGTGCCAGTAGTATTGGGCAGTATAACTATGGCTACACCTTC; cdr3_aa: CASSIGQYNYGYTF
d_call: -; clone_size: -; v_call: TRBV7-2; j_call: TRBJ1-5; cdr3_nt: TGTGCCAGCAGCTCTTCCGCAGGGTTCAATCAGCCCCAGCATTTT; cdr3_aa: CASSSSAGFNQPQHF
d_call: -; clone_size: -; v_call: TRBV7-3; j_call: TRBJ2-1; cdr3_nt: TGTGCCAGCAGCTACCACCGGGACAATGAGCAGTTCTTC; cdr3_aa: CASSYHRDNEQFF
d_call: TRBD2; clone_size: -; v_call: TRBV25-1; j_call: TRBJ2-4; cdr3_nt: TGTGCCAGCAGTGAGGGACTAGCGGGGGGGGAGGACATTCAGTACTTC; cdr3_aa: CASSEGLAGGEDIQYF
d_call: TRBD1; clone_size: many; v_call: TRBV6-4; j_call: TRBJ1-6; cdr3_nt: TGTGCCAGCAGTGACTCGACAGGGGGTTCACCCCTCCACTTT; cdr3_aa: CASSDSTGGSPLHF
d_call: -; clone_size: -; v_call: TRBV7-2; j_call: TRBJ1-4; cdr3_nt: TGTGCCAGCAGCTTACCAGGCGGGAGTAATGAAAAACTGTTTTTT; cdr3_aa: CASSLPGGSNEKLFF
d_call: TRBD1; clone_size: -; v_call: TRBV11-2; j_call: TRBJ1-4; cdr3_nt: TGTGCCAGCAGCACAACCGGGACAGGGACCCGAAAACTGTTTTTT; cdr3_aa: CASSTTGTGTRKLFF